The rows below give T cell receptor beta chains drawn from one sample of a study of T cell responses to AZD1222 COVID-19 vaccine. Clones were read by immunoSEQ multiplex PCR, and TCRdb kept only the in-frame ones, dropping some. The data hold 100,000 to 150,000 clones, with 90% observed a single time. The sequenced sample was peripheral blood, obtained on day 0 of AZD1222 vaccination. The receptors shown here come from an adult in good health. Each CDR3 is given with its conserved first and last residue. The D gene is left open where the match is weak. Not all rows give a size; the values are once, few, many and, for expanded clones, a class.

cdr3_length	clone_size	v_call	d_call	cdr3_aa
17	once	TRBV5-5	TRBD1	CASSFGTGFLAGSPLHF
14	-	TRBV18	-	CASSPLAGTGKAFF
14	once	TRBV6-5	TRBD1	CASSHRGQGNTIYF
13	few	TRBV4-3	-	CASSQGGVYEQFF
14	-	TRBV7-2	-	CASSLYKDVVKLFF
12	-	TRBV23-1	-	CARRGTNEKLFF
13	-	TRBV5-6	TRBD1	CASSLGEGGVYTF
16	medium-sized	TRBV5-1	TRBD1	CASSLAGQGVTDTQYF
14	-	TRBV18	-	CASSPARVNTEAFF
16	once	TRBV6-2/TRBV6-3	-	CASSYGGGLGNQPQHF
12	once	TRBV7-2	-	CASSTNGDEQYF
17	-	TRBV11-2	-	CASSLGLGGGPNQPQHF
15	-	TRBV28	TRBD2	CASSRLLAGDYEQYF
15	-	TRBV28	-	CASSSQGFENTEAFF
15	-	TRBV6-5	-	CASSYSRGGGNTIYF
14	-	TRBV18	-	CASSHRDSVSEQYF
13	-	TRBV7-9	-	CASSLVASAEAFF